This is a list of T cell receptor beta chains from one sample in a study of CD8+ T cells in alopecia areata. Assay used: immunoSEQ multiplex PCR; TCRdb lists only in-frame clones, some missing. Of 120,000 to 150,000 clones in the sample, around 87% were seen once. Sequencing was performed on CD8+ T cells sorted from blood, taken at week 0. These receptors all come from a human donor with alopecia areata. The CDR3 runs from the conserved cysteine through the conserved F or W. Fields, in order: clone size, D gene, J gene, V gene, CDR3 protein, CDR3 DNA. A D gene is named only where the DNA matches it firmly. Clone size is given for some rows only: seen once, a few or many times, or a class if the clone is expanded.

size: few; D: TRBD1; J: TRBJ2-1; V: TRBV9; CDR3: CASSVGTGGNEQFF; DNA: TGTGCCAGCAGCGTAGGGACAGGCGGCAATGAGCAGTTCTTC
size: few; D: NA; J: TRBJ2-7; V: TRBV5-1; CDR3: CASSWNNPVDEQYF; DNA: TGCGCCAGCAGCTGGAACAACCCCGTGGACGAGCAGTACTTC
size: NA; D: NA; J: TRBJ2-2; V: TRBV5-1; CDR3: CASSLMILPPGRGELFF; DNA: TGCGCCAGCAGCTTGATGATCCTTCCCCCGGGCCGGGGGGAGCTGTTTTTT
size: NA; D: NA; J: TRBJ2-7; V: TRBV11-2; CDR3: CASSQETPGNYEQYF; DNA: TGTGCCAGCAGCCAAGAGACTCCAGGAAACTACGAGCAGTACTTC
size: NA; D: NA; J: TRBJ2-5; V: TRBV29-1; CDR3: CSVLGWSQETQYF; DNA: TGCAGCGTTCTGGGCTGGAGTCAAGAGACCCAGTACTTC
size: once; D: NA; J: TRBJ2-1; V: TRBV11-3; CDR3: CASSPGLREQFF; DNA: TGTGCCAGCAGCCCCGGACTAAGGGAGCAGTTCTTC
size: NA; D: TRBD2; J: TRBJ2-3; V: TRBV29-1; CDR3: CSALGLAGDGDTQYF; DNA: TGCAGCGCTCTAGGACTAGCGGGAGATGGAGATACGCAGTATTTT
size: NA; D: NA; J: TRBJ2-7; V: TRBV11-2; CDR3: CASSLAFEQYF; DNA: TGTGCCAGCAGCTTAGCCTTCGAGCAGTACTTC
size: once; D: NA; J: TRBJ1-2; V: TRBV9; CDR3: CASSVTGDSYGYTF; DNA: TGTGCCAGCAGCGTCACGGGAGACTCCTATGGCTACACCTTC
size: NA; D: NA; J: TRBJ1-2; V: TRBV25-1; CDR3: CASSEGERYTF; DNA: TGTGCCAGCAGTGAGGGAGAGAGGTACACCTTC
size: NA; D: NA; J: TRBJ2-7; V: TRBV27; CDR3: CASGWGATYEQYF; DNA: TGTGCCAGCGGATGGGGGGCTACCTACGAGCAGTACTTC
size: NA; D: NA; J: TRBJ2-2; V: TRBV11-2; CDR3: CASSLDVFGNTGELFF; DNA: TGTGCCAGCAGCTTAGATGTTTTCGGGAACACCGGGGAGCTGTTTTTT
size: NA; D: TRBD1; J: TRBJ2-7; V: TRBV11-2; CDR3: CASSPGRDRSTYEQYF; DNA: TGTGCCAGCAGCCCTGGGCGGGACAGGTCTACCTACGAGCAGTACTTC
size: NA; D: NA; J: TRBJ1-1; V: TRBV19; CDR3: CASSIWGGTEAFF; DNA: TGTGCCAGTAGTATTTGGGGAGGAACTGAAGCTTTCTTT
size: NA; D: NA; J: TRBJ2-1; V: TRBV2; CDR3: CASQGTYNEQFF; DNA: TGTGCCAGCCAGGGTACCTACAATGAGCAGTTCTTC
size: NA; D: NA; J: TRBJ2-1; V: TRBV23-1; CDR3: CASSQYPSEQTYNEQFF; DNA: TGCGCCAGCAGTCAATACCCATCAGAACAAACCTACAATGAGCAGTTCTTC
size: NA; D: NA; J: TRBJ2-1; V: TRBV11-1; CDR3: CASSLATGTFSYNEQFF; DNA: TGTGCCAGCAGCTTAGCAACCGGGACTTTCTCCTACAATGAGCAGTTCTTC
size: NA; D: NA; J: TRBJ2-2; V: TRBV15; CDR3: CATSATGELFF; DNA: TGTGCCACCAGCGCCACCGGGGAGCTGTTTTTT
size: NA; D: TRBD1; J: TRBJ2-7; V: TRBV5-1; CDR3: CASSLVQGAMDEQYF; DNA: TGCGCCAGCAGCTTGGTTCAGGGGGCCATGGACGAGCAGTACTTC
size: NA; D: TRBD2; J: TRBJ2-3; V: TRBV30; CDR3: CAWSGDSSGGAGDTQYF; DNA: TGTGCCTGGAGTGGGGATTCTAGCGGGGGGGCCGGAGATACGCAGTATTTT